This T cell receptor (beta chain) is from a study of Tregs in tolerant kidney transplant recipients. Whole-study results and caveats: Some patients' samples used different primers over time, so nucleotide sequences weren't comparable. This study did not directly address biological reproducibility. Findings come from small patient numbers and require larger validation.

The table came from immunoSEQ multiplex PCR; TCRdb's copy has only in-frame clones and leaves some out. The sample lists around 86,000 clones; about 91% were seen once. CDR3 size: 12 residues. The V gene lost 3 bases and the J gene lost 2 bases, with 6 bases spanning the gap. CDR1 is SGHDT and CDR2 is YYEEEE in the germline V gene. Recipients received nonmyeloablative bone marrow transplants from related graft donors, with transient mixed chimerism. CD4+CD25+CD127- Tregs, CD4+CD25- non-Tregs, CD4 and CD8 cells were sorted. With respect to this clone: The antigen remains unidentified.

The chain employs TRBV5-6 and TRBJ2-7, with TRBD2 as a possible D gene (6 bases). This sequence originates from a human patient who received a combined kidney and bone marrow transplant. The graft donor may account for some of the T cells. This specimen consisted of CD4+ T cells from blood (PBMCs), obtained 24 months after the transplant. The CDR3 nucleotides read TGTGCCAGCAGCTCGGGAGCCTACGAGCAGTACTTC. This translates into CASSSGAYEQYF. Together with reference TRBV5-6 and TRBJ2-7, the CDR3 gives the full variable domain: DAGVTQSPTHLIKTRGQQVTLRCSPKSGHDTVSWYQQALGQGPQFIFQYYEEEERQRGNFPDRFSGHQFPNYSSELNVNALLLGDSALYLCASSSGAYEQYFGPGTRLTVT.